A single sample gave rise to the 8 T cell receptor beta chains below, sequenced in a study of CD8+CD57+ T cells in acquired aplastic anemia. It was genomic DNA that served as the template for profiling TCR beta VDJ and CDR3. MiXCR, applied by TCRdb to the reads, yields one record per CDR3 protein. Of about 190,000 distinct CDR3 sequences in the sample, approximately 50% were seen once. Specimen: sorted CD4+, CD8+, or CD8+CD57+ T cells (not recorded which) from PBMCs. The origin of the receptors is a human donor in good health, serving as a control.

As concerns this clonotype: One end of the junction fails to match germline, which may point to a read error. The chain links TRBV19 to TRBJ2-1, with 9 nucleotides matching TRBD2. Germline values: CDR1 LNHDA, CDR2 SQIVND (reference sequence). The CDR3 runs to 15 residues. CDR3 amino acids: CASRQAGGSYNGQFF. In DNA form, the CDR3 reads TGTGCCAGTAGACAAGCGGGGGGCTCCTACAATGGGCAGTTCTTC.

The genes are TRBV7-9 and TRBJ1-6; D possibly corresponds to TRBD1 (5 bases). V was trimmed by 2 bases and J by 9 bases, leaving 11 bases between them. Looked up from germline, CDR1 is SEHNR and CDR2 is FQNEAQ (reference sequence). The CDR3 contains 14 residues. The CDR3 region is CASSLQSGGSPLHF. The CDR3 bases are TGTGCCAGCAGCTTACAGTCTGGGGGTTCACCCCTCCACTTT. The complete variable domain, with remaining parts taken from reference TRBV7-9 and TRBJ1-6, reads DTGVSQNPRHKITKRGQNVTFRCDPISEHNRLYWYRQTLGQGPEFLTYFQNEAQLEKSRLLSDRFSAERPKGSFSTLEIQRTEQGDSAMYLCASSLQSGGSPLHFGNGTRLTVT.

This chain links TRBV5-1 with TRBJ2-5; D may be TRBD1 (5 bases). The CDR3 loop spans 12 amino acids. The V end was cut by 7 bases, the J end by 4 bases, with 11 bases between. Germline V gene lookup returns CDR1 SGHRS and CDR2 YFSETQ. This CDR3 is CASGASGETQYF. The CDR3 region has the DNA TGCGCCAGCGGGGCTTCGGGAGAGACCCAGTACTTC.

Many counts were recorded for this clonotype. The chain couples TRBV7-9 to TRBJ2-3; D might be TRBD1 or TRBD2, each matching 5 bases. Germline values: CDR1 SEHNR, CDR2 FQNEAQ (reference sequence). The V and J ends lost 5 bases and 5 bases respectively, with 11 bases between them. The CDR3 extends over 13 amino acids. The CDR3 coding sequence is TGTGCCAGCAGCATCGGGACGGTAGATACGCAGTATTTT. As protein: CASSIGTVDTQYF.

This clonotype was recorded a few times. J is TRBJ2-7 and V is TRBV7-6, with D perhaps TRBD2 (7 bases). Trimming removed 5 bases from V and 5 bases from J, with 22 bases in between. In germline, CDR1 is SGHVS, CDR2 FNYEAQ. CDR3 length equals 16 residues. CDR3 sequence: CASSISGGGGSDEQYF. CDR3 DNA: TGTGCCAGCAGCATTTCCGGCGGCGGGGGCAGCGACGAGCAGTACTTC.

This clonotype was seen only a few times. The J gene is TRBJ2-7, the V gene TRBV14; 7 nucleotides match TRBD1. The CDR3 is made up of 15 amino acids. Germline loops: CDR1 SGHDN, CDR2 FVKESK. Trimming removed 5 bases from V and 2 bases from J; junction bases left unmatched: 9. The DNA of the CDR3 is TGTGCCAGCAGCTTAATGGGGGACAGCCCCTACGAGCAGTACTTC. Protein: CASSLMGDSPYEQYF.

This clonotype has a single count. V usage is TRBV20-1 and J usage is TRBJ2-7, with D perhaps given as TRBD1 or TRBD2 (7 bases each). This CDR3 spans 15 amino acids. Germline V CDR1 and CDR2: DFQATT, SNEGSKA (reference sequence). Trimming stripped 2 bases from V and 3 bases from J, with 17 bases between. The CDR3 nucleotides are TGCAGTGCTAGAAGGGGAGGGACAGTCTACTACGAGCAGTACTTC. Translating gives CSARRGGTVYYEQYF.

This clonotype was seen repeatedly, ten times or more. This chain joins TRBV6-5 and TRBJ2-2; TRBD1 matches 10 bases. The germline CDR1 and CDR2 sequences are MNHEY and SVGAGI. V gave up 6 bases and J gave up 5 bases; unmatched junction bases: 24. This CDR3 contains 21 residues. The CDR3 reads CASSRRETGGFRDGRTGELFF. CDR3 DNA sequence: TGTGCCAGCAGCCGTAGGGAGACAGGGGGCTTTCGGGATGGTCGGACCGGGGAGCTGTTTTTT.